The rows below give T cell receptor beta chains drawn from one sample of a study of blood T cell repertoires in COVID-19. Here immunoSEQ multiplex PCR was the method, and the copy in TCRdb shows in-frame clones only, minus some. This table has roughly 160,000 clones, under 95% appearing once. The specimen sequenced was peripheral blood. These receptors originate from a man aged 18 to 30 with acute or convalescent COVID-19. Both conserved end residues are part of each CDR3. Fields, in order: J gene, D gene, clone size, V gene, CDR3 DNA, CDR3 protein. A D gene is named only where the DNA matches it firmly. Not every row has a clone size; where given, it reads once, few, many or a size class.

TRBJ2-3 . . TRBV19 TGTGCCAGTAGTATAGGTCTAAGCACAGATACGCAGTATTTT CASSIGLSTDTQYF
TRBJ1-3 . . TRBV5-5 TGTGCCAGCAGCTTTCCAGGGATGGGCACCATATATTTT CASSFPGMGTIYF
TRBJ2-1 . . TRBV3-1/TRBV3-2 TGTGCCAGCAGCCAAGATGAACGGTCCAGGGATGAGCAGTTCTTC CASSQDERSRDEQFF
TRBJ2-1 . . TRBV4-1 TGCGCCAGCAGCCAAGATCAGGGGGGAGACCCCTACAATGAGCAGTTCTTC CASSQDQGGDPYNEQFF
TRBJ1-1 . . TRBV28 TGTGCCAGCAGTTCACCAGGGGTGAACACTGAAGCTTTCTTT CASSSPGVNTEAFF
TRBJ1-3 . . TRBV5-1 TGCGCCAGCAGCTCAGCGACAGGACCATCTGGAAACACCATATATTTT CASSSATGPSGNTIYF
TRBJ1-1 TRBD1 . TRBV7-8 TGTGCCAGCACCACAATTTACAGGGGGCGAGGTGAAGCTTTCTTT CASTTIYRGRGEAFF
TRBJ2-2 TRBD1 . TRBV3-1/TRBV3-2 TGTGCCAGCAGCACCCGTACAGGGGCGAACACCGGGGAGCTGTTTTTT CASSTRTGANTGELFF
TRBJ1-2 . . TRBV5-1 TGCGCCAGCAGCTCACAGTTTGTGGGACTGCCCTCTGAGGGCTACACCTTC CASSSQFVGLPSEGYTF
TRBJ1-1 . once TRBV6-5 TGTGCCACGGGGGGCTCGGGCACTGAAGCTTTCTTT CATGGSGTEAFF
TRBJ2-7 . . TRBV12-3/TRBV12-4 TGTGCCAGCAGTTCCCAATACGAGCAGTACTTC CASSSQYEQYF
TRBJ1-1 TRBD1 . TRBV4-1 TGCGCCAGCAGCCCTCCTGCCGACAGGGTGTTGACGATGAACACTGAAGCTTTCTTT CASSPPADRVLTMNTEAFF
TRBJ2-2 . . TRBV19 TGTGCCAGTAGTTGGGATGTCGGGAGTGACACCGGGGAGCTGTTTTTT CASSWDVGSDTGELFF
TRBJ1-2 TRBD1 . TRBV27 TGTGCCAGCAGGTCCGACAGGGCTGGTTATGGCTACACCTTC CASRSDRAGYGYTF
TRBJ1-2 TRBD1 once TRBV5-4 TGTGCCAGCAGCTTCGACAGGGGGCGGTATGGCTACACCTTC CASSFDRGRYGYTF
TRBJ2-7 . few TRBV7-8 TGTGCCAGCAGCTTAAACACAGAGTACGAGCAGTACTTC CASSLNTEYEQYF
TRBJ1-2 TRBD1 . TRBV25-1 TGTGCCAGCAGTGTAATCGGGACAGGGGGCGACTATGGCTACACCTTC CASSVIGTGGDYGYTF
TRBJ2-1 TRBD1 . TRBV5-1 TGCGCCAGCAGCTCCTATACAGGGGGCTCCTACAATGAGCAGTTCTTC CASSSYTGGSYNEQFF